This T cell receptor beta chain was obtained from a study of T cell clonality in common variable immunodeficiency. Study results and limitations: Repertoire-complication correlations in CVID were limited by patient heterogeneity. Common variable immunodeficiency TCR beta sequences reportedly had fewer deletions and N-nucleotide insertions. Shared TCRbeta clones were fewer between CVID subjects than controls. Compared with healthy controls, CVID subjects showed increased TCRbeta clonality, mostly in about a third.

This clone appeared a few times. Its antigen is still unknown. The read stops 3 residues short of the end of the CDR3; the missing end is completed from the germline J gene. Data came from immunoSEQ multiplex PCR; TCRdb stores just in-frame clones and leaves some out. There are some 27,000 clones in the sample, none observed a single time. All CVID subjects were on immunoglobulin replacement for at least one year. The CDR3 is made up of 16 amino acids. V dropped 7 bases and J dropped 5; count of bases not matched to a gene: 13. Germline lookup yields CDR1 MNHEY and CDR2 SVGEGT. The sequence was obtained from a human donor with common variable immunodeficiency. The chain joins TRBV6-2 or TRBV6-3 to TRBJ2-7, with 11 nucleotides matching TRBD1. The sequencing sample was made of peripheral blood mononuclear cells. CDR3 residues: CASIPGQGVFIHEQYF. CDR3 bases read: TGTGCCAGCATCCCGGGACAGGGGGTGTTTATCCACGAG.